This T cell receptor beta chain was captured in a study of T cells after yellow fever vaccination. General study findings and limits: Bulk-population clonotypes that are abundant could appear as contaminants in FACS-sorted repertoires. Reappearance after the booster was seen for most primary-vaccination clones, at more than 95% CD4 and roughly 90% CD8.

TCRdb called the 5' RACE reads again in MiXCR, with one record for every CDR3 protein. The sample has fewer than 350,000 distinct CDR3 sequences, about 9.5% seen once. This clonotype was seen more than once but under ten times. Its specificity is not known. V shed 4 bases and J shed 6 bases, with 14 bases lying between them. This CDR3 has 14 residues. Per germline, CDR1 SGHRS and CDR2 YFSETQ. The TCR originated in a man aged 18 to 30 who received the YFV17D yellow fever vaccine. V gene TRBV5-1 combines with J gene TRBJ2-1; D gene unclear. The sequencing here drew on PBMCs, taken on the day of the first yellow fever vaccination. The CDR3 DNA is TGCGCCAGCAGCGAGTACCCATGGGGCAATGAGCAGTTCTTC. It translates to CASSEYPWGNEQFF.